These T cell receptor beta chains were read from a single sample in a study of T cells after yellow fever vaccination. TCRdb reprocessed the 5' RACE reads with MiXCR, giving one entry per CDR3 protein. In the table there are under 550,000 distinct CDR3 sequences, just over 20% of which are singletons. The specimen comprised PBMCs, sampled more than 20 days after the first yellow fever vaccination. Receptors were obtained from a man aged 18 to 30 who received the YFV17D yellow fever vaccine. Each CDR3 is given with its conserved first and last residue. A D gene is named only where the DNA matches it firmly. Size is stated for part of the rows, as once, few or many counts, or as a class when the clone is expanded.

abundance	v_gene	j_gene	d_gene	CDR3aa	CDR3nt
NA	TRBV10-3	TRBJ1-4	TRBD1	CAISAGQGAESTNEKLFF	TGTGCCATCAGTGCGGGACAGGGGGCGGAGAGCACTAATGAAAAACTGTTTTTT
few	TRBV12-3/TRBV12-4	TRBJ2-2	NA	CASSVEATNTGELFF	TGTGCCAGCAGTGTAGAGGCGACCAACACCGGGGAGCTGTTTTTT
NA	TRBV18	TRBJ2-1	TRBD1	CASSPLRQGAYNEQFF	TGTGCCAGCTCACCGTTACGACAGGGGGCTTACAATGAGCAGTTCTTC
few	TRBV4-1	TRBJ2-3	NA	CASSQFNRATDTQYF	TGCGCCAGCAGCCAATTCAACAGGGCCACAGATACGCAGTATTTT
NA	TRBV18	TRBJ2-6	NA	CASSPRVGGANVLTF	TGTGCCAGCTCACCCCGAGTGGGAGGGGCCAACGTCCTGACTTTC
few	TRBV12-3/TRBV12-4	TRBJ2-1	TRBD2	CASRSMSLLGRGGYNEQFF	TGTGCCAGCAGGTCTATGTCCCTCCTGGGGCGGGGGGGCTACAATGAGCAGTTCTTC
NA	TRBV24-1	TRBJ2-5	NA	CATSEEGPGEGGQYF	TGTGCCACCAGTGAGGAGGGACCAGGAGAAGGCGGCCAGTACTTC
few	TRBV2	TRBJ1-2	TRBD1	CASRRDRGPWGYTF	TGTGCCAGCAGACGGGACAGGGGGCCTTGGGGCTACACCTTC
few	TRBV20-1	TRBJ2-5	NA	CSAYKERLYQETQYF	TGCAGTGCTTATAAGGAGAGGTTGTACCAAGAGACCCAGTACTTC
few	TRBV7-2	TRBJ1-6	NA	CASNEPPGSPLHF	TGTGCCAGCAACGAGCCCCCTGGTTCACCCCTCCACTTT
many	TRBV29-1	TRBJ2-2	TRBD2	CSVGGGGARTGELFF	TGCAGCGTTGGTGGCGGGGGGGCGAGGACCGGGGAGCTGTTTTTT
NA	TRBV7-9	TRBJ2-1	NA	CASSFSSGYNEQFF	TGTGCCAGCAGCTTTAGCAGCGGTTACAATGAGCAGTTCTTC
few	TRBV5-1	TRBJ2-5	TRBD1	CASSLNIAGGETQYF	TGCGCCAGCAGCTTGAATATTGCAGGGGGAGAGACCCAGTACTTC
NA	TRBV4-3	TRBJ2-4	TRBD2	CASSQELAGGLAKNIQYF	TGCGCCAGCAGCCAAGAACTAGCGGGGGGGCTTGCCAAAAACATTCAGTACTTC
few	TRBV25-1	TRBJ2-1	NA	CASRVGNEQFF	TGTGCCAGCAGAGTTGGCAATGAGCAGTTCTTC
NA	TRBV19	TRBJ1-1	NA	CASTAGTEAFF	TGTGCCAGTACGGCGGGCACTGAAGCTTTCTTT
NA	TRBV27	TRBJ2-5	TRBD2	CASSARGGPLETQYF	TGTGCCAGCAGTGCACGGGGGGGACCCCTAGAGACCCAGTACTTC
few	TRBV29-1	TRBJ1-2	NA	CSVDYGYTF	TGCAGCGTCGACTATGGCTACACCTTC
NA	TRBV2	TRBJ2-1	TRBD2	CASLLAGGLNEQFF	TGTGCCAGCCTACTAGCGGGGGGTCTCAATGAGCAGTTCTTC
few	TRBV6-1	TRBJ2-1	NA	CASSDLATWNEQFF	TGTGCCAGCAGTGACCTCGCAACCTGGAATGAGCAGTTCTTC
few	TRBV4-2	TRBJ2-3	TRBD2	CASSHSGGTDTQYF	TGTGCCAGCAGCCATTCGGGGGGAACAGATACGCAGTATTTT
many	TRBV29-1	TRBJ1-1	TRBD1	CSVWGQGGSEAFF	TGCAGCGTGTGGGGACAGGGTGGGTCTGAAGCTTTCTTT
NA	TRBV5-1	TRBJ2-7	TRBD1	CASSRTGSQDEQYF	TGCGCCAGCAGCCGGACAGGGAGCCAGGACGAGCAGTACTTC
NA	TRBV6-2/TRBV6-3	TRBJ2-3	NA	CASSYFAGRPITDTQYF	TGTGCCAGCAGTTACTTCGCGGGGCGACCCATCACAGATACGCAGTATTTT
NA	TRBV12-3/TRBV12-4	TRBJ1-4	NA	CASRWTVNEKLFF	TGTGCCAGCAGGTGGACAGTTAATGAAAAACTGTTTTTT
NA	TRBV6-1	TRBJ2-6	NA	CASRGKTSGANVLTF	TGTGCCAGCAGGGGGAAGACCTCTGGGGCCAACGTCCTGACTTTC
few	TRBV15	TRBJ2-3	NA	CATSRTLGTDTQYF	TGTGCCACCAGCAGGACACTAGGCACAGATACGCAGTATTTT
few	TRBV24-1	TRBJ2-1	NA	CATSDSGENEQFF	TGTGCCACCAGTGATTCCGGGGAGAATGAGCAGTTCTTC
NA	TRBV19	TRBJ2-2	NA	CASRSVSLNTGELFF	TGTGCCAGTAGGTCAGTCAGCCTGAACACCGGGGAGCTGTTTTTT
NA	TRBV12-3/TRBV12-4	TRBJ1-5	NA	CASSWTDSNQPQHF	TGTGCCAGCAGCTGGACAGATAGCAATCAGCCCCAGCATTTT
many	TRBV27	TRBJ2-1	TRBD2	CASSLRRGDSYNEQFF	TGTGCCAGCAGTTTACGGCGGGGGGATTCCTACAATGAGCAGTTCTTC
few	TRBV20-1	TRBJ2-5	NA	CSARDILAETQYF	TGCAGTGCTAGAGATATTTTAGCAGAGACCCAGTACTTC
few	TRBV6-1	TRBJ2-1	TRBD1	CASSAEAGTDNEQFF	TGTGCCAGCAGTGCCGAAGCCGGGACAGACAATGAGCAGTTCTTC
NA	TRBV7-3	TRBJ2-3	TRBD2	CASRLAGEDTQYF	TGTGCCAGCAGACTAGCGGGGGAAGATACGCAGTATTTT
many	TRBV7-2	TRBJ2-7	TRBD1	CASSAGQGPYEQYF	TGTGCCAGCAGCGCAGGACAGGGTCCTTACGAGCAGTACTTC
many	TRBV11-3	TRBJ2-1	TRBD2	CASSLVGGGAGNEQFF	TGTGCCAGCAGCTTAGTCGGCGGGGGGGCCGGCAATGAGCAGTTCTTC
NA	TRBV5-1	TRBJ1-2	NA	CASSLLGAGSEGYTF	TGCGCCAGCAGCTTGCTAGGAGCAGGCTCGGAGGGCTACACCTTC
few	TRBV9	TRBJ1-6	NA	CASSETAQNSPLHF	TGTGCCAGCAGCGAGACAGCTCAGAATTCACCCCTCCACTTT
few	TRBV3-1	TRBJ2-7	TRBD2	CASSQEGTSNEQYF	TGTGCCAGCAGCCAAGAGGGGACTAGCAACGAGCAGTACTTC
many	TRBV12-3/TRBV12-4	TRBJ2-1	TRBD2	CASSSSGVYNEQFF	TGTGCCAGCAGCTCTAGCGGGGTCTACAATGAGCAGTTCTTC
NA	TRBV14	TRBJ2-5	TRBD2	CASSDSGGRETQYF	TGTGCCAGCAGCGATAGCGGGGGTCGAGAGACCCAGTACTTC
NA	TRBV2	TRBJ1-4	NA	CASSEKSGIQVEKLFF	TGTGCCAGCAGTGAAAAGTCGGGAATTCAGGTTGAAAAACTGTTTTTT
few	TRBV15	TRBJ1-4	NA	CATSIETNEKLFF	TGTGCCACCAGCATCGAAACTAATGAAAAACTGTTTTTT
many	TRBV12-3/TRBV12-4	TRBJ2-2	NA	CASSLGHPNTGELFF	TGTGCCAGCAGTTTAGGACACCCGAACACCGGGGAGCTGTTTTTT
few	TRBV7-3	TRBJ2-3	TRBD2	CASSPQGGGAIDTQYF	TGTGCCAGCAGCCCGCAGGGCGGGGGGGCTATAGATACGCAGTATTTT
few	TRBV20-1	TRBJ1-1	NA	CSARDLATGGTEAFF	TGCAGTGCTAGAGATCTTGCGACGGGCGGGACTGAAGCTTTCTTT
NA	TRBV12-3/TRBV12-4	TRBJ1-5	TRBD1	CASSLRQGKNQPQHF	TGTGCCAGCAGTCTGCGACAGGGGAAGAATCAGCCCCAGCATTTT
few	TRBV5-1	TRBJ2-1	NA	CASSPLGPSYNEQFF	TGCGCCAGCAGCCCCCTCGGGCCGTCCTACAATGAGCAGTTCTTC
NA	TRBV27	TRBJ2-7	TRBD1	CASRPGQVYEQYF	TGTGCCAGCAGACCGGGACAGGTTTACGAGCAGTACTTC
NA	TRBV30	TRBJ2-1	NA	CAWSRGSSYNEQFF	TGTGCCTGGAGTAGAGGCAGTTCCTACAATGAGCAGTTCTTC
few	TRBV7-8	TRBJ2-1	NA	CASSLVPTADSYNEQFF	TGTGCCAGCAGCTTAGTCCCCACAGCCGACTCCTACAATGAGCAGTTCTTC
few	TRBV6-5	TRBJ1-5	NA	CASSLSYGLDQPQHF	TGTGCCAGCAGTTTAAGTTACGGTTTAGATCAGCCCCAGCATTTT